The clone carrying this T cell receptor beta chain was picked up many times. The antigen remains undetermined. The sample comes from a study of CD8+CD57+ T cells in acquired aplastic anemia. At the level of the study: Sorted cells (CD4+ and CD8+) yielded DNA amounts that averaged 3.2 ug. Whole-study results and caveats: Patients and controls were not found to differ significantly in CD8+ Simpson's diversity.

In germline, CDR1 is LNHDA, CDR2 SQIVND (reference sequence). The ends were cut back, 5 bases at V and 6 bases at J, with 13 bases in the middle. The CDR3 consists of 13 residues. The patients chosen for sequencing had shown expansion of CD8+CD57+ cells (detected by flow cytometry). Severe acquired aplastic anemia was present in all patients. CDR3 and TCR beta VDJ profiling relied on genomic DNA as the template. TCRdb passed the reads through MiXCR, listing each CDR3 protein once. Here the sample spans about 160,000 distinct CDR3 sequences, more than 45% being singletons. The sequence was collected from a human donor with aplastic anemia. The sample consisted of sorted CD4+, CD8+, or CD8+CD57+ T cells (not recorded which) from PBMCs. The J gene is TRBJ1-1, the V gene TRBV19; possibly TRBD1 for D (5 bases). Here the CDR3 reads CASSLAGRAEAFF. In DNA, the CDR3 is TGTGCCAGTAGTCTGGCAGGGAGGGCTGAAGCTTTCTTT.